This section outlines one TCR beta chain sequence together with its context. What it recognizes is unknown. Per germline, CDR1 MNHEY and CDR2 SVGAGI. V lost 5 bases, J lost 6 bases, and 11 bases lay in between. This CDR3 is 13 amino acids long. This sample was taken from a study of blood T cells in healthy people across ages. Overall study: Template-switching capture recovered about one barcoded beta molecule per two T cells. Notes on the study in general: Roughly linearly, TCR beta diversity per million T cells fell as age increased. Long-lived donors had more naive CD4+ cells and higher diversity than aged donors. Naive T cell percentage showed a strong correlation with the diversity of TCR beta.

For the second PCR, which ran for roughly 6 to 11 cycles, a sample-barcoded 5' primer and a J-beta primer mix were used. TCRdb analysed the 5' RACE reads with MiXCR anew, one entry per CDR3 protein. The table has 600,000 to 650,000 distinct CDR3 sequences, roughly 50% seen once. The sample consisted of blood. This TCR derives from a man aged 60 to 69 in good health. The chain carries TRBV6-5 and TRBJ1-5; D call uncertain. CDR3 amino acids: CASSGSTSQPQHF. CDR3 coding DNA: TGTGCCAGCAGTGGGAGCACAAGTCAGCCCCAGCATTTT.